Listed below are T cell receptor beta chains from one sample, sequenced in a study of cytomegalovirus exposure and HLA in healthy donors. This table comes from immunoSEQ multiplex PCR, and its TCRdb copy is limited to in-frame clones, with some not included. The sample consists of roughly 150,000 clones, 65% to 80% of them appearing once. The material sequenced was PBMCs. These receptor sequences come from a man aged 35 to 55 in good health and CMV-seropositive. Each CDR3 is given with its conserved first and last residue. Each record gives: J gene, V gene, D gene, clone size, CDR3 protein, CDR3 DNA. The D gene is left open where the match is weak. The size of a clone is reported for some rows only, either as once, few or many, or as a class for expanded clones.

>TRBJ2-4|TRBV5-4|.|.
CASSFAGRAKNIQYF
TGTGCCAGCAGCTTTGCGGGAAGAGCCAAAAACATTCAGTACTTC
>TRBJ1-2|TRBV18|TRBD1|.
CASSPGTGHGYTF
TGTGCCAGCTCTCCCGGGACAGGGCATGGCTACACCTTC
>TRBJ2-7|TRBV6-9|TRBD2|once
CASSYSVEREGRRTYEQYF
TGTGCCAGCAGTTATTCCGTGGAGCGGGAGGGCCGAAGAACCTACGAGCAGTACTTC
>TRBJ2-7|TRBV7-2|TRBD2|once
CASSPRPPSGSHEQYF
TGTGCCAGCAGCCCACGCCCCCCTAGCGGGAGCCACGAGCAGTACTTC
>TRBJ2-1|TRBV28|TRBD2|.
CASRPPSGRSDEQFF
TGTGCCAGCAGACCTCCTAGCGGGAGGTCCGATGAGCAGTTCTTC
>TRBJ2-1|TRBV27|.|.
CASNQGLSSYNEQFF
TGTGCCAGCAATCAGGGGCTTAGCTCCTACAATGAGCAGTTCTTC
>TRBJ2-1|TRBV7-2|TRBD2|.
CASSLLGTIEGNEQFF
TGTGCCAGCAGCTTATTGGGGACTATCGAGGGGAATGAGCAGTTCTTC
>TRBJ2-7|TRBV11-2|TRBD2|.
CASSLRKLAGLQEQYF
TGTGCCAGCAGCCTCCGAAAACTAGCGGGGCTTCAGGAGCAGTACTTC
>TRBJ2-1|TRBV29-1|TRBD2|.
CSVRTSGYEQFF
TGCAGCGTTAGGACTAGCGGTTATGAGCAGTTCTTC
>TRBJ1-1|TRBV2|.|.
CASSIVGGDTEAFF
TGTGCCAGCAGTATAGTAGGAGGGGACACTGAAGCTTTCTTT
>TRBJ2-4|TRBV5-4|TRBD2|.
CASSLYSGRAGAKNIQYF
TGTGCCAGCAGCTTGTACAGCGGGAGGGCCGGCGCCAAAAACATTCAGTACTTC
>TRBJ2-7|TRBV4-3|.|.
CASSQVPALGRFHEQYF
TGCGCCAGCAGCCAAGTCCCAGCCCTCGGGAGATTCCACGAGCAGTACTTC
>TRBJ2-3|TRBV19|TRBD1|.
CASSIGGTAQYF
TGTGCCAGTAGTATAGGAGGGACAGCGCAGTATTTT
>TRBJ2-1|TRBV5-1|.|.
CASSLADSSNEQFF
TGCGCCAGCAGCTTGGCGGACAGTTCCAATGAGCAGTTCTTC
>TRBJ1-2|TRBV28|.|.
CASSLQGLGGYTF
TGTGCCAGCAGTTTACAGGGGTTAGGTGGCTACACCTTC
>TRBJ2-7|TRBV5-8|TRBD2|.
CASSPRPSGSPSSYEQYF
TGTGCCAGCAGCCCCCGGCCTAGCGGGAGTCCCAGCTCCTACGAGCAGTACTTC
>TRBJ1-5|TRBV6-1|TRBD1|.
CASSEAGTGNQPQHF
TGTGCCAGCAGTGAAGCCGGGACAGGGAACCAGCCCCAGCATTTT
>TRBJ2-5|TRBV5-5|TRBD2|.
CASSFYAGGGETQYF
TGTGCCAGCAGCTTTTATGCGGGAGGTGGAGAGACCCAGTACTTC
>TRBJ2-7|TRBV28|TRBD2|.
CASSYGLAGAYEQYF
TGTGCCAGCAGTTACGGACTAGCGGGAGCCTACGAGCAGTACTTC
>TRBJ1-2|TRBV7-9|.|.
CASSFLDSEVFGYTF
TGTGCCAGCAGCTTTTTGGACAGTGAAGTTTTTGGCTACACCTTC
>TRBJ2-7|TRBV7-6|.|.
CASSPPPSYEQYF
TGTGCCAGCAGCCCTCCCCCTAGCTACGAGCAGTACTTC
>TRBJ2-1|TRBV5-4|.|.
CASSPDWSYNEQFF
TGTGCCAGCAGCCCGGACTGGTCCTACAATGAGCAGTTCTTC